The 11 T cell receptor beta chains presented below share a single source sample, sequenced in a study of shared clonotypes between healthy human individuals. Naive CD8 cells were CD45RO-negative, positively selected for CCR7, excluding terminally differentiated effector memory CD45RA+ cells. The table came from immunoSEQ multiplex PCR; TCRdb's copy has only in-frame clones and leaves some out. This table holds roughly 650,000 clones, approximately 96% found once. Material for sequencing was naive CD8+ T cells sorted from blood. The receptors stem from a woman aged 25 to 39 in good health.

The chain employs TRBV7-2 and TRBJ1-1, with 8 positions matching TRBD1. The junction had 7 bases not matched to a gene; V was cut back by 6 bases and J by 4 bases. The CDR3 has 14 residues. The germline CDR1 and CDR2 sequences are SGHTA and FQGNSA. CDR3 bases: TGTGCCAGCAGTGACAGGGGAGATTTCACTGAAGCTTTCTTT. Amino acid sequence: CASSDRGDFTEAFF.

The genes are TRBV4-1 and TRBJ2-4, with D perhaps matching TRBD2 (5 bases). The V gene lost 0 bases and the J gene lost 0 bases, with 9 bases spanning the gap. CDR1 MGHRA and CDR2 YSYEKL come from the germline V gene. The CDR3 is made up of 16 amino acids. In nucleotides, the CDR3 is TGCGCCAGCAGCCAAGAGGGAGCCTTAGCCAAAAACATTCAGTACTTC. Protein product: CASSQEGALAKNIQYF.

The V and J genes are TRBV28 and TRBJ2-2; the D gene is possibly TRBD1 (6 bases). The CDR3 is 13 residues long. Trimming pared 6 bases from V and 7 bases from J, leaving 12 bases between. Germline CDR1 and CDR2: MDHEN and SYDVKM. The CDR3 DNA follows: TGTGCCAGCAGAAGGACAGACTACGGGGAGCTGTTTTTT. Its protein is CASRRTDYGELFF.

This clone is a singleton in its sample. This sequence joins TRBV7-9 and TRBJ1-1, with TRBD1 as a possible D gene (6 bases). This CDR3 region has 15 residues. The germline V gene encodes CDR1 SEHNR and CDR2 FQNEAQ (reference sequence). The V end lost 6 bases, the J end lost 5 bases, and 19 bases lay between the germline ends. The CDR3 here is CASRAAGAGVTEAFF. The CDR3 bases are TGTGCCAGCAGGGCGGCAGGGGCAGGGGTTACTGAAGCTTTCTTT.

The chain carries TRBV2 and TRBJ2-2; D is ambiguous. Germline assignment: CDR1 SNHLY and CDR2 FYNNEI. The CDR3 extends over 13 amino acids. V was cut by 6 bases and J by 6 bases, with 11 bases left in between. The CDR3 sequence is CASSRSFPGELFF. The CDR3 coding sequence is TGTGCCAGCAGCCGGTCTTTTCCCGGGGAGCTGTTTTTT.

The CDR3 spells CASSQGGPGTGSYEQYF. In DNA, the CDR3 is TGTGCCAGCAGCCAGGGGGGGCCCGGGACAGGGTCCTACGAGCAGTACTTC. The rearrangement links TRBV14 to TRBJ2-7; 9 bases are a match to TRBD1. The length of the CDR3 is 17 residues. The V and J ends lost 3 bases and 1 base, in that order; junction bases with no gene match: 10. Per the germline V gene, CDR1 is SGHDN and CDR2 is FVKESK.

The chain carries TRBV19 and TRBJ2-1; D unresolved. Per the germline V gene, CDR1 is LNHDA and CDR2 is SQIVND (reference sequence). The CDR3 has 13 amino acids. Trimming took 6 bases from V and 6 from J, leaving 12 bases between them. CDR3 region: CASSPPMGNEQFF. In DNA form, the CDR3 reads TGTGCCAGTAGCCCCCCCATGGGCAATGAGCAGTTCTTC.

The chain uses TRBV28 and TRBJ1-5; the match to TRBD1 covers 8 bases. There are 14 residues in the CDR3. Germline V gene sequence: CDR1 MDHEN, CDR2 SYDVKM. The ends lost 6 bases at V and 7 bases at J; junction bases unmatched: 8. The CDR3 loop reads CASSPGQGWQPQHF. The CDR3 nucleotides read TGTGCCAGCAGCCCTGGACAGGGATGGCAGCCCCAGCATTTT.

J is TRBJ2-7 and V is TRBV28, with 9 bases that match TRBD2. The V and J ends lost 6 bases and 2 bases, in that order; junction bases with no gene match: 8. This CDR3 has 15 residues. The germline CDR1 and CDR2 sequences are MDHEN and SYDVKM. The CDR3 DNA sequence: TGTGCCAGCAGGCCTACTAGCGGGCCGACCTACGAGCAGTACTTC. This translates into CASRPTSGPTYEQYF.

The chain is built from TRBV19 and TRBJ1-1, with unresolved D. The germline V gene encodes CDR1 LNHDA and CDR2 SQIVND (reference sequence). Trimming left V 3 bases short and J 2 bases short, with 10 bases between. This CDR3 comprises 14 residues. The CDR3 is CASSIREQNTEAFF. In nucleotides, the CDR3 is TGTGCCAGTAGTATTCGGGAGCAAAACACTGAAGCTTTCTTT.

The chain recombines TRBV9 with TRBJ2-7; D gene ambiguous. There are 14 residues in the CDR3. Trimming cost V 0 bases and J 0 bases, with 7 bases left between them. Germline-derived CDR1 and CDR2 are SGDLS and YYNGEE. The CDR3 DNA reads TGTGCCAGCAGCGTAGCCCTAAGCTCCTACGAGCAGTACTTC. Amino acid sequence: CASSVALSSYEQYF.